Following are 20 T cell receptor beta chains from one sample sequenced in a study of T cells in Graves' hyperthyroidism and ophthalmopathy. From RNA transcripts, TCR beta CDR3 regions were amplified. In the first-round RT-PCR of the TCR CDR3, the HTBI primer set was used. A single record per CDR3 protein comes from TCRdb applying MiXCR to the multiplex PCR reads. The data show fewer than 700,000 distinct CDR3 sequences, 15% to 20% seen once. The sample taken for sequencing was blood. All receptors derive from a woman under 30 with Graves' ophthalmopathy.

There are many counts of this clonotype. This sequence joins TRBV5-1 and TRBJ2-7; perhaps TRBD2 as D (6 bases). The CDR3 has 15 residues. The V end lost 4 bases, the J end lost 3 bases, and 17 bases lay between the germline ends. Germline assignment: CDR1 SGHRS and CDR2 YFSETQ. DNA for the CDR3: TGCGCCAGCAGCACCGTATCGGGGGATCTCTACGAGCAGTACTTC. This encodes CASSTVSGDLYEQYF.

The chain couples TRBV6-1 to TRBJ2-2; either TRBD1 or TRBD2 may supply D (5 bases each). The CDR3 sequence is 16 residues long. Looked up from germline, CDR1 is MNHNS and CDR2 is SASEGT. V lost 5 bases to trimming and J lost 5 bases, with 18 bases between them. The CDR3 reads CASSFGTATSTGELFF. As DNA, the CDR3 is TGTGCCAGCAGTTTCGGGACCGCTACCTCGACCGGGGAGCTGTTTTTT.

V usage is TRBV29-1 and J usage is TRBJ2-3; no firm D call. Germline lookup yields CDR1 SQVTM and CDR2 ANQGSEA. V lost 5 bases to trimming and J lost 1 base, with 4 bases between them. The CDR3 runs 11 residues. CDR3 in amino acids: CSVLGTDTQYF. CDR3 nucleotide sequence: TGCAGCGTTCTGGGCACAGATACGCAGTATTTT.

A note on this clonotype: A much larger clone differs by one base, so this may be a read error. The chain carries TRBV27 and TRBJ2-1, with no clear D. The germline CDR1 and CDR2 sequences are MNHEY and SMNVEV (reference sequence). CDR3 length: 14 amino acids. The CDR3 is CASSLLESYNGQFF. In DNA, the CDR3 is TGTGCCAGCAGTTTACTAGAGTCCTACAATGGGCAGTTCTTC.

This clonotype was seen only a few times. This sequence joins TRBV10-3 and TRBJ1-2; D is possibly TRBD1 (5 bases). Trimming took 6 bases from V and 6 from J, leaving 17 bases between them. The length of the CDR3 is 14 residues. The V gene's germline CDR1 is ENHRY and CDR2 SYGVKD. In DNA form, the CDR3 reads TGTGCCATCAGCGGGGCAGGGTCGGGGGATGGCTACACCTTC. Residues: CAISGAGSGDGYTF.

For the CDR3, the DNA is TGCGCCAGCAGCTATGGCAGGGGGGTGGCCTACGAGCAGTACTTC. It yields the protein CASSYGRGVAYEQYF. This sequence joins TRBV4-3 and TRBJ2-7; possibly TRBD1 for D (7 bases). V was trimmed by 5 bases and J by 2 bases, leaving 16 bases between them. Germline-derived CDR1 and CDR2 are LGHNA and YSLEER. The CDR3 is 15 residues long.

The V and J genes are TRBV20-1 and TRBJ2-3; TRBD1 is a possible D gene (6 bases). The V end lost 3 bases, the J end lost 2 bases, and 18 bases lay between the germline ends. Germline V gene lookup returns CDR1 DFQATT and CDR2 SNEGSKA (reference sequence). CDR3 length equals 16 residues. The CDR3 spells CSARGEPRGSTDTQYF. Written as DNA, the CDR3 is TGCAGTGCTAGGGGGGAACCTAGGGGGTCCACAGATACGCAGTATTTT.

This clonotype was detected only a few times. The chain joins TRBV2 to TRBJ2-7; the D gene could be TRBD1 or TRBD2 (5 bases each). Germline assignment: CDR1 SNHLY and CDR2 FYNNEI. The CDR3 totals 15 residues. V was cut by 6 bases and J by 0 bases, with 15 bases left in between. The CDR3: CASRDSGTASYEQYF. The CDR3 region has the DNA TGTGCCAGCAGAGACTCCGGGACGGCCTCCTACGAGCAGTACTTC.

This sequence joins TRBV7-3 and TRBJ2-7; possible D gene TRBD1, 5 bases. In germline, CDR1 is SGHTA, CDR2 FQGTGA. The CDR3 has 15 amino acids. V was trimmed by 0 bases and J by 4 bases, leaving 13 bases between them. The CDR3 protein is CASSLTGADRYEQYF. As DNA, the CDR3 is TGTGCCAGCAGCTTAACAGGGGCTGATCGGTACGAGCAGTACTTC.

The gene calls are TRBV11-2 and TRBJ2-1; TRBD1 matches at 8 bases. The CDR3 consists of 18 residues. In germline, CDR1 is SGHAT, CDR2 FQNNGV. J gave up 9 bases and V 0 bases, and 16 bases lay outside the gene matches. The CDR3 region is CASSLDFLRTGKGLEQFF. The CDR3 DNA is TGTGCCAGCAGCTTAGATTTTCTAAGGACAGGGAAAGGTCTTGAGCAGTTCTTC.

The gene calls are TRBV6-2 or TRBV6-3 and TRBJ1-4, with a possible D match to TRBD1 (6 bases). This CDR3 comprises 15 residues. Germline V CDR1 and CDR2: MNHEY, SVGEGT. Trimming removed 4 bases at V and 7 bases at J, with 16 bases between. CDR3 sequence reads: CASSFQGQWGEKLFF. In DNA, the CDR3 is TGTGCCAGCAGTTTTCAGGGGCAGTGGGGTGAAAAACTGTTTTTT.

This chain joins TRBV29-1 and TRBJ2-7, with 8 bases aligning to TRBD1. Germline loops: CDR1 SQVTM, CDR2 ANQGSEA. V trimming: 6 bases; J trimming: 7 bases; junction bases outside the gene matches: 11. This CDR3 has 13 amino acids. CDR3 bases: TGCAGCGTCCAAGGGAGGACAGGGACGGAGCAGTACTTC. Translation: CSVQGRTGTEQYF.

V is TRBV20-1 and J is TRBJ2-7, with TRBD2 matching 7 bases. The CDR3 contains 13 residues. V shed 1 base, J shed 3 bases, and the junction held 3 bases outside the gene matches. Germline CDR1 and CDR2: DFQATT and SNEGSKA (reference sequence). The CDR3 region has the DNA TGCAGTGCTAGAGGGGCGGGGGTCTACGAGCAGTACTTC. The encoded protein is CSARGAGVYEQYF.

V usage is TRBV27 and J usage is TRBJ1-5; 9 bases are shared with TRBD1. The CDR3 is made up of 16 amino acids. The J segment lost 5 bases and the V segment lost 5 bases, leaving 10 bases of the junction unmatched. CDR1 and CDR2 (germline): MNHEY, SMNVEV (reference sequence). DNA for the CDR3: TGTGCCAGCAGTATCACAGGGGGCCGATCTTATCAGCCCCAGCATTTT. This encodes CASSITGGRSYQPQHF.

There are many counts of this clonotype. The genes are TRBV2 and TRBJ2-3; 8 nucleotides agree with TRBD2. CDR3 length equals 14 residues. CDR1 is SNHLY and CDR2 is FYNNEI in the germline V gene. V trimming: 5 bases; J trimming: 2 bases; junction bases outside the gene matches: 3. Written as DNA, the CDR3 is TGTGCCAGCAGTTTGCGGGGGGCCACAGATACGCAGTATTTT. It yields the protein CASSLRGATDTQYF.

This rearrangement joins TRBV20-1 to TRBJ2-3; the D gene is possibly TRBD1 (6 bases). From germline, CDR1 is DFQATT and CDR2 SNEGSKA (reference sequence). V lost 0 bases, J lost 2 bases, and 9 bases lay in between. The CDR3 loop spans 14 amino acids. For the CDR3, the DNA is TGCAGTGCTAGAGATCGGGACACCACAGATACGCAGTATTTT. Protein: CSARDRDTTDTQYF.

This clonotype was seen only a few times. The chain couples TRBV6-2 or TRBV6-3 to TRBJ2-7; maybe TRBD1 (5 bases). Trimming stripped 0 bases from V and 3 bases from J, with 12 bases between. Germline V gene lookup returns CDR1 MNHEY and CDR2 SVGEGT. The CDR3 totals 15 residues. CDR3 sequence reads: CASSYSRRGGYEQYF. The CDR3 region has the DNA TGTGCCAGCAGTTACTCGAGAAGGGGCGGCTACGAGCAGTACTTC.

This clonotype turned up a few times. The chain carries TRBV28 and TRBJ2-1, with TRBD1 matching over 8 bases. With 5 bases clipped from V and 0 bases from J, the junction kept 6 bases outside the gene matches. This CDR3 has 16 residues. Germline assignment: CDR1 MDHEN and CDR2 SYDVKM. In DNA, the CDR3 is TGTGCCAGCAGTCCTCACAGGGGGAGCTCCTACAATGAGCAGTTCTTC. This sequence encodes CASSPHRGSSYNEQFF.

This clonotype occurred a few times. The V call is TRBV19, the J call TRBJ1-2, with D tentatively TRBD1 (5 bases). There are 12 residues in the CDR3. V shed 6 bases and J shed 4 bases, with 9 bases lying between them. The germline CDR1 and CDR2 sequences are LNHDA and SQIVND (reference sequence). The CDR3 nucleotides read TGTGCCAGTAGCGGGACGGTCTATGGCTACACCTTC. As protein: CASSGTVYGYTF.

This clonotype was counted at least ten times. This chain links TRBV5-6 with TRBJ1-1; no clear D gene. CDR3 length: 15 amino acids. V was clipped by 0 bases and J by 1 base, with 10 bases between them. CDR1 and CDR2 from the germline V gene are SGHDT and YYEEEE. CDR3 loop: CASSLAGRGNTEAFF. In DNA, the CDR3 is TGTGCCAGCAGCTTGGCCGGTAGAGGGAACACTGAAGCTTTCTTT.